This TCR beta chain originates from a study of molecular identifiers for immune sequencing clone quantification. Germline V gene sequence: CDR1 MNHEY, CDR2 SVGAGI. This CDR3 is built from 12 residues. V gave up 5 bases and J gave up 8 bases; unmatched junction bases: 4. TCRdb passed the PCR reads through MiXCR, listing each CDR3 protein once. The repertoire holds some 590,000 distinct CDR3 sequences, with about 25% as singletons. The sample holds many counts of this clonotype. The receptor's source is a human donor in good health. Some libraries in this study had Jurkat cell RNA spiked in. J is TRBJ1-1 and V is TRBV6-5, with 8 bases that match TRBD1. Sequencing was carried out using naive CD8+ T cells from blood, with Jurkat cell RNA spiked in. The sample's subset: FACS-sorted CD8+CD4-CCR7+CD45RA+ naive T cells. DNA for the CDR3: TGTGCCAGCAGTGGGACAGGCGTGGAAGCTTTCTTT. This encodes CASSGTGVEAFF.